The source of this T cell receptor beta chain is a study of blood T cells in healthy people across ages. Germline CDR1 is MDHEN and CDR2 is SYDVKM. V was shortened by 10 bases and J by 0 bases, with 13 bases between the two germline ends. The CDR3 is 15 residues long. Investigators took around 11 milliliters of peripheral blood from every donor. There were at least 6 micrograms of total RNA extracted from every sample. The use of a sample-barcoded 5' primer and a J-beta primer mix characterized a second PCR of 7 to 11 cycles. Through a template-switch adaptor with 12 random nucleotides, each cDNA molecule received a tag. Each CDR3 protein gets one entry after TCRdb re-called the 5' RACE reads with MiXCR. The repertoire holds 790,000 or so distinct CDR3 sequences, with more than 55% as singletons.

The source of this sequence is a man aged 35-49 years in good health. The chain carries TRBV28 and TRBJ2-6; D unclear. Sequencing was performed on blood. In DNA, the CDR3 is TGTGCCACCTCGGCACATCACTCTGGGGCCAACGTCCTGACTTTC. As protein: CATSAHHSGANVLTF.